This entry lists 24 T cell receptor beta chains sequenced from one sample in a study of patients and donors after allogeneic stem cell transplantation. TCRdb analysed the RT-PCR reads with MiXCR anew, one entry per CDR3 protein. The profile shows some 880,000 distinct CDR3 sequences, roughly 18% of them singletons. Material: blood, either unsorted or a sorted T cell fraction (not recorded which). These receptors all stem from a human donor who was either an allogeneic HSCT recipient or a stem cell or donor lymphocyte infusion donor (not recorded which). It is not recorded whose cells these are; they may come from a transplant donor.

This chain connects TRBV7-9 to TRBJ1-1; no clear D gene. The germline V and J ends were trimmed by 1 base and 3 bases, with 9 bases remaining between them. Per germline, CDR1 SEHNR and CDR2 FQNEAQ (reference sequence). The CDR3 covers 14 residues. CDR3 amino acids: CASSLGTHYTEAFF. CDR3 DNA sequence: TGTGCCAGCAGCTTAGGGACCCACTACACTGAAGCTTTCTTT.

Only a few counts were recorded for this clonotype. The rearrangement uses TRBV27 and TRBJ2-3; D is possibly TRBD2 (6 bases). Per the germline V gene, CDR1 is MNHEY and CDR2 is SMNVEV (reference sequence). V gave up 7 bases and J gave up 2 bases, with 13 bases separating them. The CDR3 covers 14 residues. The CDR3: CASTERAFTDTQYF. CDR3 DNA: TGTGCCAGCACAGAGCGGGCGTTCACAGATACGCAGTATTTT.

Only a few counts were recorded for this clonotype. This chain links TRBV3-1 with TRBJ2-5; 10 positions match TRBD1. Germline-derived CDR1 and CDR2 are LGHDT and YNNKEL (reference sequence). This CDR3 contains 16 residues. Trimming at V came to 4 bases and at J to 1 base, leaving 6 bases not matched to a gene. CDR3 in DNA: TGTGCCAGCAGCCCACCGGGACAGGGGTTCCAAGAGACCCAGTACTTC. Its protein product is CASSPPGQGFQETQYF.

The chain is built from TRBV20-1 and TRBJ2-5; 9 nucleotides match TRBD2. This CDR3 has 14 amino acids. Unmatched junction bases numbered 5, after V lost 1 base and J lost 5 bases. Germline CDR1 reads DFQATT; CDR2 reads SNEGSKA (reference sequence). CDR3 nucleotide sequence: TGCAGTGCTAGAGCCGCGCTAGCGGGGGAGACCCAGTACTTC. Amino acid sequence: CSARAALAGETQYF.

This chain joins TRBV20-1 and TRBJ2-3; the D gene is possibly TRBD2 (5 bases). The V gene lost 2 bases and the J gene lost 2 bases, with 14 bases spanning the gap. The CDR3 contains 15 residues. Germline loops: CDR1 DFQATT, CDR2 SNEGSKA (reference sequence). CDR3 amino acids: CSARTDSTYTDTQYF. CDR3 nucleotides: TGCAGTGCTAGAACGGACTCGACCTACACAGATACGCAGTATTTT.

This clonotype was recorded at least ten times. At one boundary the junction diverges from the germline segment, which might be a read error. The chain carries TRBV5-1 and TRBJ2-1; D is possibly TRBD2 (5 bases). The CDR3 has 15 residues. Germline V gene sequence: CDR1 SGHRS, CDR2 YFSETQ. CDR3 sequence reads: CASSLVGSSYNEQFF. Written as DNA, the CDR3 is TGTGCCAGCAGCTTAGTTGGGAGCTCCTACAATGAGCAGTTCTTC.

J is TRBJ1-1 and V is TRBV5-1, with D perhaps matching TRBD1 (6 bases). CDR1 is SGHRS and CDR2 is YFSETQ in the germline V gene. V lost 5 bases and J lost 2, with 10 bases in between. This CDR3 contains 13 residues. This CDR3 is CASRWDTNTEAFF. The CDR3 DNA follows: TGCGCCAGCAGATGGGACACAAACACTGAAGCTTTCTTT.

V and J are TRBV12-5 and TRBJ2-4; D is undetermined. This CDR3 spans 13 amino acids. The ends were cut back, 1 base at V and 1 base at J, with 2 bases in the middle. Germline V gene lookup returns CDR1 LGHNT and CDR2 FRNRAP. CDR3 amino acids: CASGLAAKNIQYF. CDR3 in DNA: TGTGCTAGTGGTTTGGCTGCCAAAAACATTCAGTACTTC.

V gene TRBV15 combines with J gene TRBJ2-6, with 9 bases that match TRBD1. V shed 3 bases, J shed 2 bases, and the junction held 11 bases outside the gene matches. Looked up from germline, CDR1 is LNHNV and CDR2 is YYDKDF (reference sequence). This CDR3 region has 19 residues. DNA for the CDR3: TGTGCCACCAGCAGCTTACGGAACAGGGGGCGGACTGGGGCCAACGTCCTGACTTTC. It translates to CATSSLRNRGRTGANVLTF.

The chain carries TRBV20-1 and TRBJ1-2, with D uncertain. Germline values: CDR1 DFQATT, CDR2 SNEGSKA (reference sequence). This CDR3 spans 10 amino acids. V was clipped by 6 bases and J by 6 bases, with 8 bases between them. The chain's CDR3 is CSAGPNGYTF. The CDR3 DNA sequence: TGCAGTGCGGGCCCCAATGGCTACACCTTC.

The CDR3 DNA follows: TGCGCCAGCAGAGCCGCTCCCCCAGGGGGCGGAAACACTGAAGCTTTCTTT. This gives the protein CASRAAPPGGGNTEAFF. This chain joins TRBV5-1 and TRBJ1-1; the match to TRBD1 covers 8 bases. Germline lookup yields CDR1 SGHRS and CDR2 YFSETQ. V gave up 5 bases and J gave up 2 bases; unmatched junction bases: 14. The CDR3 is made up of 17 amino acids.

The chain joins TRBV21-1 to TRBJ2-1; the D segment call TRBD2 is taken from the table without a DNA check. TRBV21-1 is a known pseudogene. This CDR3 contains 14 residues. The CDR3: CASGTSGGRNEQFF. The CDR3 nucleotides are TGTGCCAGCGGGACTAGCGGGGGGAGGAATGAGCAGTTCTTC.

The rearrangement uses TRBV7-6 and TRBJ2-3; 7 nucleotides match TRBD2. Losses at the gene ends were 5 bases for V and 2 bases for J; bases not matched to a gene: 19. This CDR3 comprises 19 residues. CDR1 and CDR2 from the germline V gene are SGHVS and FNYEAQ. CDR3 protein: CASSVRRDSLARHTDTQYF. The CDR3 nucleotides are TGTGCCAGCAGCGTGCGACGGGACTCACTAGCGAGACACACAGATACGCAGTATTTT.

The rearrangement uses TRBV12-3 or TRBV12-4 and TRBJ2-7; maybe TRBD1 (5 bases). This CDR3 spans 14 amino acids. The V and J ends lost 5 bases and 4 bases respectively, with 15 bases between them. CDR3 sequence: CASSAVGLVYEQYF. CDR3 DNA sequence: TGTGCCAGCAGTGCGGTGGGGCTTGTATACGAGCAGTACTTC.

Here the CDR3 reads CASSPLRTGAYGYTF. CDR3 coding DNA: TGTGCCAGCAGTCCCCTAAGGACAGGGGCCTATGGCTACACCTTC. V and J are TRBV12-3 or TRBV12-4 and TRBJ1-2; 9 bases fit TRBD1. Trimming cost V 5 bases and J 4 bases; bases outside gene matches: 8. The length of the CDR3 is 15 residues.

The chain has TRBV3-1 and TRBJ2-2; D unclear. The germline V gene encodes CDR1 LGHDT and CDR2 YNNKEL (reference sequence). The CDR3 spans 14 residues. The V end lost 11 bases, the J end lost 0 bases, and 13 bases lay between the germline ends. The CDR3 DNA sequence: TGTGCCCGAAAAAGGGCAACGAACACCGGGGAGCTGTTTTTT. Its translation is CARKRATNTGELFF.

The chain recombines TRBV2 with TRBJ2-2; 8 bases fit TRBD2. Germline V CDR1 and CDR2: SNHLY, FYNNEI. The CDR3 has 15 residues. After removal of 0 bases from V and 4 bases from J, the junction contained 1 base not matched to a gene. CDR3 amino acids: CASSEALAGTGELFF. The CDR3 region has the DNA TGTGCCAGCAGTGAAGCCCTAGCGGGCACCGGGGAGCTGTTTTTT.

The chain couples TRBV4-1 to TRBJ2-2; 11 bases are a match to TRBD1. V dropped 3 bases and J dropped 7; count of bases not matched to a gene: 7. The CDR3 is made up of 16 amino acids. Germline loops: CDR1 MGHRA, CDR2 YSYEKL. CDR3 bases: TGCGCCAGCAGCCACTTCGGACAGGGGGCGGTCGGGGAGCTGTTTTTT. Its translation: CASSHFGQGAVGELFF.

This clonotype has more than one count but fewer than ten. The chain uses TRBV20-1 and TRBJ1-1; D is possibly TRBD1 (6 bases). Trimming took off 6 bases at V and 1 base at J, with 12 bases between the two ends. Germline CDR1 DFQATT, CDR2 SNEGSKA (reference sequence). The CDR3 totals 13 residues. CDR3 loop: CSAGGAGNTEAFF. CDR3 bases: TGCAGTGCCGGGGGCGCGGGGAACACTGAAGCTTTCTTT.

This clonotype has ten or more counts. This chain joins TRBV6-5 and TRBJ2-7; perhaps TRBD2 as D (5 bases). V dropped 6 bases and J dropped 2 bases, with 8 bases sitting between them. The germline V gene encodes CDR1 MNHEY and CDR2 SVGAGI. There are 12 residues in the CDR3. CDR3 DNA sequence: TGTGCCAGCAGCCGAGGGACCTACGAGCAGTACTTC. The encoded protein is CASSRGTYEQYF.

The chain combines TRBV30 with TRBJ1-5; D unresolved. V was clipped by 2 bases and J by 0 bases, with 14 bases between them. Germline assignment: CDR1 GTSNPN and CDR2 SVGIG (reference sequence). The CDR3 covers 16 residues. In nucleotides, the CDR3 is TGTGCCTGGAGTACAGCCCGGACGGTTAGCAATCAGCCCCAGCATTTT. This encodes CAWSTARTVSNQPQHF.

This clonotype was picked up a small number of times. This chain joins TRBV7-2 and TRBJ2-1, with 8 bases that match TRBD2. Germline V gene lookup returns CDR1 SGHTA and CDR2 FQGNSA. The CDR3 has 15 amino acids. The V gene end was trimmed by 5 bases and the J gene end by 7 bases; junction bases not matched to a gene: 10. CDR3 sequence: CASSIGTRAVNEQFF. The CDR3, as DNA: TGTGCCAGCAGCATAGGGACTAGGGCAGTTAATGAGCAGTTCTTC.

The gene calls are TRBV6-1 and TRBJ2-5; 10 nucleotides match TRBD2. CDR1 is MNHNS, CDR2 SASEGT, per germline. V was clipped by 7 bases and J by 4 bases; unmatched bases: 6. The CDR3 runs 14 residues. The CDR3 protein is CASKIAGGRETQYF. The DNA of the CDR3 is TGTGCCAGCAAAATAGCGGGGGGACGAGAGACCCAGTACTTC.

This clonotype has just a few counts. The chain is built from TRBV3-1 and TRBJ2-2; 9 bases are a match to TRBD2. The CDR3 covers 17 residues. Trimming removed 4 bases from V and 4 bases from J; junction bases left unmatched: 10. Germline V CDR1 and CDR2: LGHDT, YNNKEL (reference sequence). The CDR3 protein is CASSLPGLAIATGELFF. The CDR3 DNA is TGTGCCAGCAGCCTTCCTGGACTAGCGATCGCCACCGGGGAGCTGTTTTTT.